This T cell receptor (beta chain) is from a study of cytomegalovirus exposure and HLA in healthy donors. Study results and caveats: Per published accounts, TCR beta sequences correctly predicted the HLA-A and HLA-B alleles of most subjects.

A word on this clone: Its antigen is not identified.

CDR1 and CDR2 (germline): MNHEY, SMNVEV (reference sequence). The CDR3 extends over 15 amino acids. V was clipped by 2 bases and J by 2 bases; unmatched bases: 4. This PCR relied on a set of 60 Vbeta primers and 13 Jbeta primers. Sequencing used immunoSEQ multiplex PCR; TCRdb keeps in-frame clones, though not all of them. This repertoire shows 250,000 to 350,000 clones, roughly 89% found once; its top ten account for about 2.5%. The rearrangement uses TRBV27 and TRBJ2-5; TRBD2 agrees at 8 bases. The clonotype originates from a woman between 18 and 30 years old in good health and CMV-seronegative. The specimen sequenced was PBMCs. CDR3 in amino acids: CASSLAGGPQETQYF. Written as DNA, the CDR3 is TGTGCCAGCAGTTTAGCGGGGGGTCCTCAAGAGACCCAGTACTTC.